This TCR beta chain was profiled in a study of chemoradiotherapy in HPV16-positive cancers. Sequenced by immunoSEQ multiplex PCR; TCRdb stores in-frame clones only, minus some. This table has 9,500 to 15,000 clones, roughly nine tenths appearing once. This TCR was recovered from a human donor with HPV-associated anogenital cancer. The starting material was blood, obtained from a patient who underwent chemoradiotherapy.

The CDR3 bases are TGTGCCAGCTCACCAACAGGCTCCACCGGGGAGCTGTTTTTT. This translates into CASSPTGSTGELFF. The rearrangement joins TRBV18 to TRBJ2-2; D is possibly TRBD1 (5 bases). The V gene's germline CDR1 is KGHSH and CDR2 LQKENI. The CDR3 loop spans 14 amino acids. Trimming took off 2 bases at V and 4 bases at J, with 8 bases between the two ends.